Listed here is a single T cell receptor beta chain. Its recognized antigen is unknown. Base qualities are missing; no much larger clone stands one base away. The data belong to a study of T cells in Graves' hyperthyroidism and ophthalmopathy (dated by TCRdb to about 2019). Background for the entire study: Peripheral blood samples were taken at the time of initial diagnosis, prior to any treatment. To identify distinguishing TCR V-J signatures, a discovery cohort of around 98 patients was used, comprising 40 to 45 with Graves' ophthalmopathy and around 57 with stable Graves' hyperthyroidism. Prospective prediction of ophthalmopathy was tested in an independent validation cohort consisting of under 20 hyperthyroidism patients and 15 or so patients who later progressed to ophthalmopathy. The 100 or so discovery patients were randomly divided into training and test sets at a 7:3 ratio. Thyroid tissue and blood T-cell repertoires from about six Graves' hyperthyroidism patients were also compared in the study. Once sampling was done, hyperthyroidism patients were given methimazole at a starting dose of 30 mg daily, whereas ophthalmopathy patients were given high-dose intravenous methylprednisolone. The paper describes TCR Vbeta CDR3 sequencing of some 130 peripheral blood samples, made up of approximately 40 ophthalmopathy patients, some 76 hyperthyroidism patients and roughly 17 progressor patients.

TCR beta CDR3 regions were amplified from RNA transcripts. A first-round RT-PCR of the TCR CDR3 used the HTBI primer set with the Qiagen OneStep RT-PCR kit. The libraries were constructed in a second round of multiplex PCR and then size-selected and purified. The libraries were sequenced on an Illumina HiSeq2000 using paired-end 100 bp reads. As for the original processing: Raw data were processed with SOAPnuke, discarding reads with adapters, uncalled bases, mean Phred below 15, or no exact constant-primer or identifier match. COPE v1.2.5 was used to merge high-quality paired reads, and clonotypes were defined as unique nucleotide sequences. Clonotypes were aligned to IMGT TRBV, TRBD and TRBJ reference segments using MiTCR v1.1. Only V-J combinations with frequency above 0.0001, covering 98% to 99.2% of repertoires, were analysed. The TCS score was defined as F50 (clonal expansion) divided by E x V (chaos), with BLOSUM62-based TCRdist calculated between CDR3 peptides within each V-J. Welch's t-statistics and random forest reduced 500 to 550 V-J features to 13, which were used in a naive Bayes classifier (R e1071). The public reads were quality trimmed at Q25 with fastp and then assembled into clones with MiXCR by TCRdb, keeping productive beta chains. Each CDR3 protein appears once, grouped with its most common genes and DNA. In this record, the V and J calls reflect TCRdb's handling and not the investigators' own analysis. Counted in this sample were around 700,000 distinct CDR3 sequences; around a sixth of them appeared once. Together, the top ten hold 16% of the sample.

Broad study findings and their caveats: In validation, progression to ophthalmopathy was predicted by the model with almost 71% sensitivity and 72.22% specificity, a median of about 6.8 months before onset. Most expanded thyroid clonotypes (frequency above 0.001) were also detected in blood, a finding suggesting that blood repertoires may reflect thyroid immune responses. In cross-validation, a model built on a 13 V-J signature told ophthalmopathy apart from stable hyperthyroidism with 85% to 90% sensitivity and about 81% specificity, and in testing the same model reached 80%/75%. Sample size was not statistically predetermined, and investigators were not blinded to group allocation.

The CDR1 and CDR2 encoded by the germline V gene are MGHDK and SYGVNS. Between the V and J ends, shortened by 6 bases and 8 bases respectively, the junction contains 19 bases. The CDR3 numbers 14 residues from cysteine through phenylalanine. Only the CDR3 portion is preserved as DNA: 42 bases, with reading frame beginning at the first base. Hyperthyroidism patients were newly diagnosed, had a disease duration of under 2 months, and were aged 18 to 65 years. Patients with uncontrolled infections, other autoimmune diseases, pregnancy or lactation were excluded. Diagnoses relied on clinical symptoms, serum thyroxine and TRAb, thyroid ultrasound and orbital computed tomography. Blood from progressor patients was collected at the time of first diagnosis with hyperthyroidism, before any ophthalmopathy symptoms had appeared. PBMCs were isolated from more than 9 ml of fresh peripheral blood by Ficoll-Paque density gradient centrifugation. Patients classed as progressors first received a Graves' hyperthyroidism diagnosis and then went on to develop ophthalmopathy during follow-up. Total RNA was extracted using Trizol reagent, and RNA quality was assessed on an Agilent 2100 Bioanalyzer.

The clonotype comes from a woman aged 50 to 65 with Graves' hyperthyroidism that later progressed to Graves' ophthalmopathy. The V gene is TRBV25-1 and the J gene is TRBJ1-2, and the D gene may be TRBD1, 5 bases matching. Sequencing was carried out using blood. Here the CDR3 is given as CASRSGPPLGGYTF. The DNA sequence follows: TGTGCCAGCAGATCGGGACCGCCGTTGGGGGGCTACACCTTC.